Each of the 10 T cell receptor beta chains below was sequenced from the same sample in a study of blood T cell repertoires in COVID-19. Only in-frame clones appear in the TCRdb table, and some are missing; sequencing was by immunoSEQ multiplex PCR. The sample lists approximately 400,000 clones, 89% seen once, with 1% to 1.5% in the top ten. Sequencing was performed on peripheral blood. The source is a man aged 40-49 years with acute or convalescent COVID-19.

The J gene is TRBJ1-1, the V gene TRBV9; perhaps TRBD1 as D (5 bases). CDR3 length: 14 amino acids. Germline assignment: CDR1 SGDLS and CDR2 YYNGEE. V lost 4 bases and J lost 4, with 14 bases in between. CDR3 sequence: CASSPGGSATEAFF. CDR3 in DNA: TGTGCCAGCAGCCCGGGGGGGTCGGCCACTGAAGCTTTCTTT.

This clone was counted ten times or more. The V and J genes are TRBV6-4 and TRBJ2-3; 12 bases agree with TRBD2. V shed 4 bases, J shed 4 bases, and the junction held 3 bases outside the gene matches. The CDR3 covers 15 residues. The V gene's germline CDR1 is MRHNA and CDR2 SNTAGT. CDR3 bases: TGTGCCAGCAGTGCGCTAGCGGGAGGGCCAGATACGCAGTATTTT. It translates to CASSALAGGPDTQYF.

This chain connects TRBV20-1 to TRBJ2-3, with D possibly TRBD2 on 6 matching bases. CDR1 and CDR2 from the germline V gene are DFQATT and SNEGSKA (reference sequence). This CDR3 has 13 residues. V dropped 3 bases and J dropped 0 bases, with 7 bases sitting between them. DNA for the CDR3: TGCAGTGCTAGTGCGGGGAGCACAGATACGCAGTATTTT. This codes for CSASAGSTDTQYF.

The rearrangement links TRBV19 to TRBJ2-5, with a possible D match to TRBD2 (6 bases). The CDR3 sequence is 16 residues long. Trimming removed 2 bases from V and 0 bases from J, with 13 bases in between. Germline loops: CDR1 LNHDA, CDR2 SQIVND (reference sequence). CDR3 coding DNA: TGTGCCAGTAGTATATTAATAGCGGAGTACCAAGAGACCCAGTACTTC. Residues: CASSILIAEYQETQYF. The full variable domain, rest sourced from reference TRBV19 and TRBJ2-5, is DGGITQSPKYLFRKEGQNVTLSCEQNLNHDAMYWYRQDPGQGLRLIYYSQIVNDFQKGDIAEGYSVSREKKESFPLTVTSAQKNPTAFYLCASSILIAEYQETQYFGPGTRLLVL.

The V gene is TRBV28, the J gene TRBJ1-3; D perhaps matches TRBD1 (6 bases). V was clipped by 2 bases and J by 2 bases, with 7 bases between them. The germline gives CDR1 MDHEN, CDR2 SYDVKM. The CDR3 length is 14 residues. This CDR3 is CASSLAGAGNTIYF. CDR3 in DNA: TGTGCCAGCAGTTTAGCAGGGGCTGGAAACACCATATATTTT.

The rearrangement joins TRBV11-2 to TRBJ2-5; 9 positions match TRBD2. This CDR3 has 16 residues. V lost 3 bases to trimming and J lost 5 bases; unmatched junction nucleotides: 10. Germline-derived CDR1 and CDR2 are SGHAT and FQNNGV. CDR3 bases: TGTGCCAGCAGCTTCAATTGGCGGGGGGGCGGTGAGACCCAGTACTTC. Encoded protein: CASSFNWRGGGETQYF.

This clone was detected only once. This rearrangement joins TRBV28 to TRBJ1-4; 8 nucleotides line up with TRBD1. Trimming cost V 5 bases and J 6 bases; bases outside gene matches: 8. There are 15 residues in the CDR3. CDR1 MDHEN and CDR2 SYDVKM come from the germline V gene. The CDR3 protein is CASSLQGAQDEKLFF. The DNA of the CDR3 is TGTGCCAGCAGTCTCCAGGGGGCCCAAGATGAAAAACTGTTTTTT.

V is TRBV9 and J is TRBJ2-7; D is unclear. The CDR3 covers 13 residues. Trimming took 1 base from V and 0 from J, leaving 5 bases between them. CDR1 and CDR2 (germline): SGDLS, YYNGEE. The CDR3 loop is CASSVTDSYEQYF. The CDR3, as DNA: TGTGCCAGCAGCGTAACAGACTCCTACGAGCAGTACTTC.

The chain carries TRBV29-1 and TRBJ1-5, with TRBD1 as a possible D gene (6 bases). The V end lost 0 bases, the J end lost 1 base, and 19 bases lay between the germline ends. Germline values: CDR1 SQVTM, CDR2 ANQGSEA. The CDR3 is 18 residues long. The CDR3 region is CSVEDGRGGRTSNQPQHF. The CDR3 DNA reads TGCAGCGTTGAAGACGGGAGGGGGGGTCGGACGAGCAATCAGCCCCAGCATTTT.

V gene TRBV27 combines with J gene TRBJ1-5; tentative D call: TRBD1 (5 bases). The CDR3 runs to 15 residues. Germline V gene data show CDR1 as MNHEY and CDR2 as SMNVEV (reference sequence). V gave up 6 bases and J gave up 1 base, with 13 bases separating them. The CDR3 loop reads CASRPLGGSNQPQHF. CDR3 bases: TGTGCCAGCAGACCATTGGGGGGGAGCAATCAGCCCCAGCATTTT.